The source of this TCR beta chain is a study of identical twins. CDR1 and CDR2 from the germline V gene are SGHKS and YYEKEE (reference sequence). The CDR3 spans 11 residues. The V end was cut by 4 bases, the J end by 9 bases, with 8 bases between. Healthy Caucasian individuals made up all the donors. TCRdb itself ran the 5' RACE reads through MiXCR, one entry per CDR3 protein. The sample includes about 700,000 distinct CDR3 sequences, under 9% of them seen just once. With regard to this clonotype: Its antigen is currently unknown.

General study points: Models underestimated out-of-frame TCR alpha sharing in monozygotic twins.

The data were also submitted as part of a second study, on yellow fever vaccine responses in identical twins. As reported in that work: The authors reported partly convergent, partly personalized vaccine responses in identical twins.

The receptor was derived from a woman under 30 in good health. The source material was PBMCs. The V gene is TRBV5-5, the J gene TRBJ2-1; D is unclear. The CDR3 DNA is TGTGCCAGCAGCCTAAATCCTGAGCAGTTCTTC. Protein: CASSLNPEQFF.